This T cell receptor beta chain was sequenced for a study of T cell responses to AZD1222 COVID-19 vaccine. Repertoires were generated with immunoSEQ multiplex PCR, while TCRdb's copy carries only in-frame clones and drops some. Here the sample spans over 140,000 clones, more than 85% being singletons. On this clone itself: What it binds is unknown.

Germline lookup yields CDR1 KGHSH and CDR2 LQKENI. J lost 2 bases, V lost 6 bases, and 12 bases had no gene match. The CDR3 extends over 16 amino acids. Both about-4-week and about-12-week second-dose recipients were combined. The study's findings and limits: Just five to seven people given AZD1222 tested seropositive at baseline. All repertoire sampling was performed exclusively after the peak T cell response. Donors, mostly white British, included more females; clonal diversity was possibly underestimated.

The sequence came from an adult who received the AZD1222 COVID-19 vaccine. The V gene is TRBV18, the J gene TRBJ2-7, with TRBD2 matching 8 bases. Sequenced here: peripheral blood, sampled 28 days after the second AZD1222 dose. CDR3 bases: TGTGCCAGCTCCCTCTTCGGTAGCGGGGAACCCTACGAGCAGTACTTC. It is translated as CASSLFGSGEPYEQYF.